A selection of T cell receptor beta chains follows, all from one sample in a study of PD-1 blockade in classical Hodgkin lymphoma. The protocol was immunoSEQ multiplex PCR, while the TCRdb copy is restricted to in-frame clones and leaves out a portion. This repertoire shows about 33,000 clones, 72% found once; its top ten account for 3.5% to 4%. Sample: peripheral blood mononuclear cells (PBMCs), taken before the fourth cycle of nivolumab. All receptors come from a human donor with classical Hodgkin lymphoma. The CDR3 runs from the conserved cysteine through the conserved F or W. Each record gives: CDR3 protein, D gene, V gene, J gene. D genes are given only for firm matches.

CDR3 protein: CASSPNGGADSNEQFF
D gene: TRBD2
V gene: TRBV6-4
J gene: TRBJ2-1

CDR3 protein: CASSLEGQEGTEAFF
D gene: NA
V gene: TRBV5-1
J gene: TRBJ1-1

CDR3 protein: CASSQGLGRAIEAFF
D gene: NA
V gene: TRBV4-1
J gene: TRBJ1-1

CDR3 protein: CASSQQGGKDGYTF
D gene: TRBD1
V gene: TRBV7-9
J gene: TRBJ1-2

CDR3 protein: CAISELGEKLFF
D gene: NA
V gene: TRBV10-3
J gene: TRBJ1-4

CDR3 protein: CASSAGGLRSPLHF
D gene: NA
V gene: TRBV7-9
J gene: TRBJ1-6

CDR3 protein: CASRQDQVTDTQYF
D gene: NA
V gene: TRBV6-5
J gene: TRBJ2-3

CDR3 protein: CASSLHDRTGELFF
D gene: NA
V gene: TRBV11-3
J gene: TRBJ2-2

CDR3 protein: CASSDGRANNSPLHF
D gene: NA
V gene: TRBV2
J gene: TRBJ1-6

CDR3 protein: CASSMSNTGELFF
D gene: NA
V gene: TRBV6-5
J gene: TRBJ2-2

CDR3 protein: CASRPSHSGNTIYF
D gene: NA
V gene: TRBV19
J gene: TRBJ1-3

CDR3 protein: CASSLGYGTSPEF
D gene: NA
V gene: TRBV7-6
J gene: TRBJ2-7

CDR3 protein: CASSLLGTDNSPLHF
D gene: TRBD1
V gene: TRBV5-1
J gene: TRBJ1-6

CDR3 protein: CASSLLGDNSPLHF
D gene: NA
V gene: TRBV5-1
J gene: TRBJ1-6

CDR3 protein: CASSLDVNTEAFF
D gene: NA
V gene: TRBV5-1
J gene: TRBJ1-1

CDR3 protein: CASSPGSYEQYF
D gene: NA
V gene: TRBV6-5
J gene: TRBJ2-7

CDR3 protein: CASSHERDSICYGYTF
D gene: TRBD1
V gene: TRBV14
J gene: TRBJ1-2

CDR3 protein: CASSPPRTTSSYEQYF
D gene: NA
V gene: TRBV18
J gene: TRBJ2-7

CDR3 protein: CASSDIPGLVYEQYF
D gene: TRBD2
V gene: TRBV6-1
J gene: TRBJ2-7

CDR3 protein: CASSVRDGSYEQYF
D gene: NA
V gene: TRBV19
J gene: TRBJ2-7

CDR3 protein: CASSLTAGEKLFF
D gene: NA
V gene: TRBV7-3
J gene: TRBJ1-4

CDR3 protein: CASSYTGGYEQYF
D gene: TRBD1
V gene: TRBV6-5
J gene: TRBJ2-7

CDR3 protein: CASGRGGYEQYF
D gene: NA
V gene: TRBV9
J gene: TRBJ2-7

CDR3 protein: CASSGQGNTEAFF
D gene: TRBD1
V gene: TRBV7-3
J gene: TRBJ1-1

CDR3 protein: CASSLNLGSQETQYF
D gene: NA
V gene: TRBV7-3
J gene: TRBJ2-5

CDR3 protein: CASSQVSSYEQYF
D gene: NA
V gene: TRBV6-5
J gene: TRBJ2-7

CDR3 protein: CASSYGTGEQYF
D gene: NA
V gene: TRBV7-9
J gene: TRBJ2-7

CDR3 protein: CASSLVGFYGYTF
D gene: NA
V gene: TRBV5-4
J gene: TRBJ1-2

CDR3 protein: CASSTSGTSGRRGDTQYF
D gene: TRBD2
V gene: TRBV27
J gene: TRBJ2-3

CDR3 protein: CASSFVADTQYF
D gene: NA
V gene: TRBV5-8
J gene: TRBJ2-3

CDR3 protein: CAARRRAGELFF
D gene: NA
V gene: TRBV6-5
J gene: TRBJ2-2

CDR3 protein: CASSLRGLGETQYF
D gene: TRBD1
V gene: TRBV7-9
J gene: TRBJ2-5

CDR3 protein: CASSSPQWTGGLDTIYF
D gene: TRBD1
V gene: TRBV2
J gene: TRBJ1-3

CDR3 protein: CASTPGVAGFDEQFF
D gene: TRBD2
V gene: TRBV27
J gene: TRBJ2-1

CDR3 protein: CASSLGLAGDQGGELFF
D gene: TRBD2
V gene: TRBV7-8
J gene: TRBJ2-2

CDR3 protein: CASSPGQDYFEAFF
D gene: TRBD1
V gene: TRBV13
J gene: TRBJ1-1

CDR3 protein: CASSDPGGSGQGLTGELFF
D gene: TRBD1
V gene: TRBV7-3
J gene: TRBJ2-2

CDR3 protein: CASSYSGSSGNTIYF
D gene: NA
V gene: TRBV7-2
J gene: TRBJ1-3

CDR3 protein: CASSYLSGGRGTEAFF
D gene: NA
V gene: TRBV6-5
J gene: TRBJ1-1